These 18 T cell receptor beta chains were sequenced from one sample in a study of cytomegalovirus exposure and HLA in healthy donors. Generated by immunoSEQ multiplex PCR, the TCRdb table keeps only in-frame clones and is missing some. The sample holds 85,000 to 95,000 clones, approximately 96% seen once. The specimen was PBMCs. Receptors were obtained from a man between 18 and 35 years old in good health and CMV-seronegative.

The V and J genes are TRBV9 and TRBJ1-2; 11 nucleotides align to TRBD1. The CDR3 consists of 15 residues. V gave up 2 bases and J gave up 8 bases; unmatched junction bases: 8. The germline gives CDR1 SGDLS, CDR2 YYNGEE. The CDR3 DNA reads TGTGCCAGCAGCGTCAAGGGACAGGGGGATCAGGGCTACACCTTC. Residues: CASSVKGQGDQGYTF.

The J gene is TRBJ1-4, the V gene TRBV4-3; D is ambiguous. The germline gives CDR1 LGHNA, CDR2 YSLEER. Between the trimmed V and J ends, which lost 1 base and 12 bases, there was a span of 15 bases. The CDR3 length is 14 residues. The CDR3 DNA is TGCGCCAGCAGCCAAGGGGCTCGGGGAACGCAACTGTTTTTT. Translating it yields CASSQGARGTQLFF.

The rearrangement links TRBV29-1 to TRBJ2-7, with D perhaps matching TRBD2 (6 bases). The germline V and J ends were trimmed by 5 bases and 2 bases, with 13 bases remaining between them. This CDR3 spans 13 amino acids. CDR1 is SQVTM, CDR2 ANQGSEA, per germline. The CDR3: CSVICGTAYEQYV. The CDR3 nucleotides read TGCAGCGTTATCTGCGGGACTGCCTACGAGCAGTACGTC.

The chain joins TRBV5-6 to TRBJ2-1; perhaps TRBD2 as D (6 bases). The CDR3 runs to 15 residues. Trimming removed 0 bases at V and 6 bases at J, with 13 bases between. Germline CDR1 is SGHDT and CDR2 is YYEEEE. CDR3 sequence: CASSLAGAGVNEQFF. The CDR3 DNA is TGTGCCAGCAGCTTGGCCGGAGCGGGCGTCAATGAGCAGTTCTTC.

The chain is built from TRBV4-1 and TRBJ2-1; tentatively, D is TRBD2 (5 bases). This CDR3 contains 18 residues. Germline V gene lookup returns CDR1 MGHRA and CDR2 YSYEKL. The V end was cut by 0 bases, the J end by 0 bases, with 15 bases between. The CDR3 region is CASSQEVPAASSYNEQFF. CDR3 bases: TGCGCCAGCAGCCAAGAGGTCCCAGCGGCAAGCTCCTACAATGAGCAGTTCTTC.

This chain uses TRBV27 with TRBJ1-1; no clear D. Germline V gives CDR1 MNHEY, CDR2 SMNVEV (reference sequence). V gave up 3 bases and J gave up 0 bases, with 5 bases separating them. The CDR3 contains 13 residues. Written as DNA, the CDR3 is TGTGCCAGCAGTTTGTCGTTGAACACTGAAGCTTTCTTT. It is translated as CASSLSLNTEAFF.

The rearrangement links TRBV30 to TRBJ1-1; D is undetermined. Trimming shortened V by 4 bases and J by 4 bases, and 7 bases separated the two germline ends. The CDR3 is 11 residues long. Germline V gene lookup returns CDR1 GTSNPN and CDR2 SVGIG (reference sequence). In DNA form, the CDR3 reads TGTGCCTGGAAGACTTTCACTGAAGCTTTCTTT. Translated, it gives CAWKTFTEAFF.

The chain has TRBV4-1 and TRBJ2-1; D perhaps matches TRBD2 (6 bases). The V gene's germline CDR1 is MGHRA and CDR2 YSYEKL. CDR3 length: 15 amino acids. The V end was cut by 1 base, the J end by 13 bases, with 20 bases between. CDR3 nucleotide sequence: TGCGCCAGCAGCCAAGGTCCGAGGGACTCCCTTAGACAGTTCTTC. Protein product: CASSQGPRDSLRQFF.

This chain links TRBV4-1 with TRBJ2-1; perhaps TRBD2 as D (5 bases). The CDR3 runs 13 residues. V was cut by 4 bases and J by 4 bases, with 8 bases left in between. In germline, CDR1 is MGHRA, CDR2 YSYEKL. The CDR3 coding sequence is TGCGCCAGCAGCCCTGGACTTTACAATGAGCAGTTCTTC. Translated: CASSPGLYNEQFF.

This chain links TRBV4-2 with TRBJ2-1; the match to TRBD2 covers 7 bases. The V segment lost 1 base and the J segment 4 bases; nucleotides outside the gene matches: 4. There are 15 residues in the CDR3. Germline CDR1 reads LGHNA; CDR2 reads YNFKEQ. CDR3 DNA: TGTGCCAGCAGCCAAGTACGGGAGGCATACAATGAGCAGTTCTTC. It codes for CASSQVREAYNEQFF.

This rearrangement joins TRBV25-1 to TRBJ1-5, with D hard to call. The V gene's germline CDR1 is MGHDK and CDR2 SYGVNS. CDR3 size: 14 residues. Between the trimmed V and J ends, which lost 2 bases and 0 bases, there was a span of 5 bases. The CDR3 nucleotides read TGTGCCAGCAGTGAAGGTAGTAGCAATCAGCCCCAGCATTTT. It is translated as CASSEGSSNQPQHF.

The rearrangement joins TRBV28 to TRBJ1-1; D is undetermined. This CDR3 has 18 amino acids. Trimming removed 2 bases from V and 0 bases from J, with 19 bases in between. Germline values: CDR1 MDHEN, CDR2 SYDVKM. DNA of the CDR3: TGTGCCAGCAGTTTAAGCTCTGATCCAATTAAATTGAACACTGAAGCTTTCTTT. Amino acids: CASSLSSDPIKLNTEAFF.

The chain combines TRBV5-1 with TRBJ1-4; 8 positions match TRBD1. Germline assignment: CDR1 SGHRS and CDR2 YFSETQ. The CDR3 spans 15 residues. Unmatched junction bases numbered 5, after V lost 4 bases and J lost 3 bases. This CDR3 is CASSDGQGANEKLFF. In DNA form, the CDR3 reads TGCGCCAGCAGCGATGGACAGGGCGCTAATGAAAAACTGTTTTTT.

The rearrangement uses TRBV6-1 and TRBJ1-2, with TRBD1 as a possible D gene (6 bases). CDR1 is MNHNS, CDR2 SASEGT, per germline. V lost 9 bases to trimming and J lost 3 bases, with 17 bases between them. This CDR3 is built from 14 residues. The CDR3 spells CASTYAGVDYGYTF. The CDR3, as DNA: TGTGCCAGTACTTATGCAGGGGTCGACTATGGCTACACCTTC.

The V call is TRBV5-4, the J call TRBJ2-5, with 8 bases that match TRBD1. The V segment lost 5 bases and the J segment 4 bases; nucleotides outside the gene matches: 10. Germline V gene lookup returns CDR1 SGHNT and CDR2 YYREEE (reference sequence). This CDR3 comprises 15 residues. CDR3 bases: TGTGCCAGCAGTAGCCAGGGGGCAGGTAGAGAGACCCAGTACTTC. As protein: CASSSQGAGRETQYF.

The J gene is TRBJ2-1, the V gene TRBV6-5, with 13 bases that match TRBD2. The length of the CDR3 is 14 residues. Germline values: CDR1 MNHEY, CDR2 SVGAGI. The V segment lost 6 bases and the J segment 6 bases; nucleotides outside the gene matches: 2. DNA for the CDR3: TGTGCCAGCAGACTAGCGGGAGGGCCCAATGAGCAGTTCTTC. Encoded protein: CASRLAGGPNEQFF.

The CDR3 here is CASSSGGQGAFYGYTF. CDR3 nucleotide sequence: TGTGCCAGCAGCTCCGGAGGGCAGGGGGCATTCTATGGCTACACCTTC. The chain employs TRBV7-9 and TRBJ1-2; 8 bases fit TRBD1. The CDR3 is made up of 16 amino acids. The germline CDR1 and CDR2 sequences are SEHNR and FQNEAQ (reference sequence). Germline trimming cut 4 bases from V and 4 bases from J; bases unmatched to any gene: 11.

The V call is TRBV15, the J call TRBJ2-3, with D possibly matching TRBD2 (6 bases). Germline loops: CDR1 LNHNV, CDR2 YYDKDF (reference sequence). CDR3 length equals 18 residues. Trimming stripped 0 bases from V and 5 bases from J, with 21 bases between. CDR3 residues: CATSRDPLGGKHRDTQYF. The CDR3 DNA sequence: TGTGCCACCAGCAGAGATCCCTTAGGCGGGAAGCATAGAGATACGCAGTATTTT. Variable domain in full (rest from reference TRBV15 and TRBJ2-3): DAMVIQNPRYQVTQFGKPVTLSCSQTLNHNVMYWYQQKSSQAPKLLFHYYDKDFNNEADTPDNFQSRRPNTSFCFLDIRSPGLGDTAMYLCATSRDPLGGKHRDTQYFGPGTRLTVL.